This paragraph covers one T cell receptor (beta chain) sequence. The antigen this receptor binds is unknown. One base away there is no much larger clone; base qualities are not given. This record belongs to a study of blood T cell repertoires in COVID-19 (TCRdb year 2020). The study in broad terms: Collaborator samples came from the United States, Italy and Spain and covered acute and convalescent phases of COVID-19. The prospective study material was composed of cDNA or gDNA derived from T cells, B-cell-depleted T cells, or PBMCs. The dataset comprised deeply sampled blood TCRbeta repertoires from subjects exposed to, actively infected with, or recovered from COVID-19. The repertoires were made available in a free public database intended to serve as a resource for research on the immune response to SARS-CoV-2. Samples came from the ongoing ImmuneRACE study (first 160 participants) plus 1,254 subjects from 6 global collaborators. A de-identified subject ID, COVID-19 status, age in years and sex were almost always included in the sample metadata. HLA class I and class II types, where available, came from metadata supplied by the sample provider rather than from assay-based typing. Broader findings and caveats from the paper: How much clinical and demographic metadata was included differed by source and by participant, and the metadata was provided uncurated.

At the junction V is shortened by 4 bases and J by 10 bases; bases outside the gene matches: 6. According to the germline V gene, CDR1 reads MNHEY and CDR2 reads SVGAGI. The CDR3 goes from the cysteine to the phenylalanine over 13 residues. Only the CDR3 part of the read is kept: 39 bases, read in frame from the first base. TCRbeta CDR3 regions were amplified from genomic DNA using the immunoSEQ Assay, a bias-controlled multiplex PCR. In the original analysis: Within the assay, amplification of reference gene primers was used to estimate how many nucleated cells each sample contained. To quantify the absolute abundance of each unique TCRbeta CDR3 rearrangement, sequence reads were collapsed and filtered. For each sample, productive Simpson clonality was calculated as the square root of Simpson's diversity index over productive rearrangements. Sourced from immuneACCESS, this table was stored by TCRdb with only in-frame sequences that have V and J called. A share of the clones is absent; for the studies checked, an unresolved V gene accounts for under half, and the remainder has no known explanation. V, J and clone size reflect that table, while D and trimming were determined from the DNA. The sample has 270,000 or so clones on record, roughly 90% of them singletons. The ten most abundant clones make up about 2.3% of the sample.

Enrolling through a virtual design, the prospective study's participants ranged in age from roughly 18 to 100 years and lived across some 22 United States geographic areas. In the prospective study, cohorts were assigned on the basis of participant-reported clinical history obtained from a screening survey and a study questionnaire. Each participant in the prospective study had whole blood, serum and a nasopharyngeal or oropharyngeal swab collected by mobile phlebotomists. Prospective study participants could optionally give additional blood draws and questionnaires over an approximately two-month period. Prospective study blood samples were shipped either frozen or at room temperature before DNA extraction.

The chain is encoded by TRBV6-5 joined to TRBJ2-1; 8 nucleotides in the junction match TRBD1. The receptor was isolated from a woman in her 40s with acute COVID-19. Material: PBMCs or T cells enriched from blood (not recorded which). The CDR3 region has the sequence CASSSQGAQEQFF. At the DNA level, the sequence is TGTGCCAGCAGTTCGCAGGGGGCGCAAGAGCAGTTCTTC.